What follows are 15 T cell receptor beta chains derived from one specimen sequenced in a study of cytomegalovirus exposure and HLA in healthy donors. The PCR was carried out with 60 Vbeta primers and 13 Jbeta primers. Sequencing used immunoSEQ multiplex PCR; TCRdb keeps in-frame clones, though not all of them. The sample yields 150,000 to 200,000 clones, roughly 71% seen once. The sequencing sample was made of PBMCs. The receptors originated from a male donor in good health and CMV-seropositive.

V usage is TRBV5-1 and J usage is TRBJ2-1; possibly TRBD2 for D (6 bases). Germline CDR1 SGHRS, CDR2 YFSETQ. V gave up 3 bases and J gave up 4 bases, with 14 bases separating them. The CDR3 spans 15 residues. CDR3 sequence: CASSSTLAAYNEQFF. CDR3 nucleotides: TGCGCCAGCAGCTCGACCTTAGCGGCATACAATGAGCAGTTCTTC.

This clone has just a few counts. This chain joins TRBV6-1 and TRBJ2-7; possibly TRBD1 for D (6 bases). CDR3 length equals 15 residues. Germline V gives CDR1 MNHNS, CDR2 SASEGT. Trimming removed 8 bases from V and 2 bases from J, with 19 bases in between. CDR3 in DNA: TGTGCCAGCCGAGGACAGAAACAAAGACCCTACGAGCAGTACTTC. Its translation is CASRGQKQRPYEQYF.

The genes are TRBV18 and TRBJ2-7; D is unresolved. Trimming removed 2 bases from V and 3 bases from J, with 8 bases in between. The CDR3 is made up of 13 amino acids. In germline, CDR1 is KGHSH, CDR2 LQKENI. DNA for the CDR3: TGTGCCAGCTCACCAAACAGTTACTACGAGCAGTACTTC. Translated: CASSPNSYYEQYF.

This sequence joins TRBV4-2 and TRBJ2-1; TRBD2 matches 13 bases. Germline lookup yields CDR1 LGHNA and CDR2 YNFKEQ. The CDR3 has 16 amino acids. With 1 base clipped from V and 7 bases from J, the junction kept 4 bases outside the gene matches. The CDR3 bases are TGTGCCAGCAGCCAAGTCGCGGGACTAGCGGGGAATGAGCAGTTCTTC. This translates into CASSQVAGLAGNEQFF.

The rearrangement uses TRBV6-1 and TRBJ2-7; no clear D gene. V was clipped by 6 bases and J by 0 bases, with 12 bases between them. This CDR3 has 14 amino acids. CDR1 is MNHNS and CDR2 is SASEGT in the germline V gene. CDR3: CASSLDGVSYEQYF. The DNA of the CDR3 is TGTGCCAGCAGCCTTGACGGAGTCTCCTACGAGCAGTACTTC.

V is TRBV14 and J is TRBJ2-4; possible D gene TRBD2, 7 bases. This CDR3 has 17 amino acids. Trimming took off 1 base at V and 7 bases at J, with 20 bases between the two ends. The germline CDR1 and CDR2 sequences are SGHDN and FVKESK. The CDR3: CASSQGAGASPNNIQYF. The CDR3 DNA reads TGTGCCAGCAGCCAAGGTGCGGGGGCCTCACCAAACAACATTCAGTACTTC.

This chain uses TRBV4-2 with TRBJ2-5, with 10 bases matching TRBD2. The V gene end was trimmed by 0 bases and the J gene end by 5 bases; junction bases not matched to a gene: 3. CDR3 length: 15 amino acids. The germline V gene has CDR1 LGHNA and CDR2 YNFKEQ. The CDR3 here is CASSQEAGGTETQYF. The CDR3 DNA reads TGTGCCAGCAGCCAAGAAGCGGGGGGGACGGAGACCCAGTACTTC.

The V and J genes are TRBV19 and TRBJ1-2, with TRBD1 identical over 7 bases. The V and J ends lost 5 bases and 4 bases, in that order; junction bases with no gene match: 10. The germline CDR1 and CDR2 sequences are LNHDA and SQIVND (reference sequence). The CDR3 extends over 15 amino acids. CDR3 DNA sequence: TGTGCCAGTAGTCCAGACCGGGACAGTCTCTATGGCTACACCTTC. Translation gives CASSPDRDSLYGYTF.

The J gene is TRBJ1-2, the V gene TRBV27, with D perhaps matching TRBD1 (6 bases). V was trimmed by 2 bases and J by 6 bases, leaving 10 bases between them. CDR1 and CDR2 (germline): MNHEY, SMNVEV (reference sequence). The CDR3 runs 13 residues. CDR3 nucleotide sequence: TGTGCCAGCAGTTTAACAGGGAATCATGGCTACACCTTC. It translates to CASSLTGNHGYTF.

The V call is TRBV7-2, the J call TRBJ2-6, with no clear D. Per germline, CDR1 SGHTA and CDR2 FQGNSA. There are 16 residues in the CDR3. Trimming took 3 bases from V and 3 from J, leaving 12 bases between them. CDR3 coding DNA: TGTGCCAGCAGCTTTATTGAGGCAAATGGGGCCAACGTCCTGACTTTC. Protein: CASSFIEANGANVLTF.

This clone has just one count. V and J are TRBV20-1 and TRBJ2-2; D unresolved. The CDR3 contains 11 residues. CDR1 is DFQATT and CDR2 is SNEGSKA in the germline V gene (reference sequence). The V end lost 2 bases, the J end lost 6 bases, and 4 bases lay between the germline ends. For the CDR3, the DNA is TGCAGTGCTAGACGTGCCGGGGAGCTGTTTTTT. Its translation is CSARRAGELFF.

This chain uses TRBV27 with TRBJ2-7; 8 bases are shared with TRBD1. Germline assignment: CDR1 MNHEY and CDR2 SMNVEV (reference sequence). This CDR3 comprises 15 residues. V lost 2 bases and J lost 0; bases outside the gene matches: 3. The CDR3, as DNA: TGTGCCAGCAGTTTAAGGGACAGGAGCTCCTACGAGCAGTACTTC. Translation: CASSLRDRSSYEQYF.

The gene calls are TRBV2 and TRBJ2-5; TRBD2 is a possible D gene (6 bases). The CDR3 has 14 residues. V was trimmed by 7 bases and J by 5 bases, leaving 17 bases between them. Per germline, CDR1 SNHLY and CDR2 FYNNEI. CDR3 nucleotide sequence: TGTGCCAGCACTCCTGGGGGACTGAGGGAGACCCAGTACTTC. Its protein is CASTPGGLRETQYF.

A few counts support this clone. The chain combines TRBV7-9 with TRBJ1-4, with D perhaps matching TRBD1 (6 bases). V shed 3 bases and J shed 5 bases, with 7 bases lying between them. The CDR3 loop spans 13 amino acids. Germline assignment: CDR1 SEHNR and CDR2 FQNEAQ (reference sequence). The CDR3 loop is CASSFDRNEKLFF. In DNA form, the CDR3 reads TGTGCCAGCAGCTTTGACAGGAATGAAAAACTGTTTTTT.

This clone appeared a few times. The rearrangement links TRBV1 to TRBJ2-3; no check of the table's D call, TRBD2, against the DNA was made. TRBV1 is deemed a pseudogene. This CDR3 is 17 amino acids long. In DNA form, the CDR3 reads TGCACCAGCAGCCAAGGCAGGAGGACGGGCGGGACAGATACGCAGTATTTT. This gives the protein CTSSQGRRTGGTDTQYF.